This T cell receptor beta chain was captured by sequencing in a study of T-cell reconstitution after alpha-beta-depleted transplantation in children. General study points: Among T cells one year after transplant, newly produced cells accounted for most counts and diversity. Certain patients had high TCRbeta diversity at day 60, and it came from recipient T cells and thymic progenitors that survived.

The CDR3 length is 15 residues. The V gene lost 0 bases and the J gene lost 2 bases, with 10 bases spanning the gap. The library targeted TCRbeta and was prepared with unique molecular identifiers. Using its own MiXCR run on the PCR reads, TCRdb lists one record per CDR3 protein. The sample comprises hundreds of thousands of distinct CDR3 sequences, roughly 23% of which are singletons, and approximately 14% rests with the top ten. As to this clonotype: Its antigen remains unknown.

V gene TRBV12-3 or TRBV12-4 combines with J gene TRBJ2-5; possible D gene TRBD2, 5 bases. The sample here was PBMCs, mostly from graft donor cells, taken 360 days after TCRalphabeta/CD19-depleted stem cell transplant. This clonotype was obtained from a boy under two years old who had a stem cell transplant for acute myeloid leukemia, so the T cells may come from the graft donor. The CDR3, as DNA: TGTGCCAGCAGTTTAGCGCCCGGGGTTCAAGAGACCCAGTACTTC. It encodes CASSLAPGVQETQYF.